Presented here are 31 T cell receptor beta chains from one specimen sequenced in a study of cytotoxic CD8 clonotypes in ibrutinib-treated CLL. Only in-frame clones appear in the TCRdb table, and some are missing; sequencing was by immunoSEQ multiplex PCR. Among approximately 350,000 clones listed, 67% were seen once. This specimen consisted of PBMCs, obtained after 36 months of ibrutinib treatment. Receptor source: a human donor with chronic lymphocytic leukemia.

The gene calls are TRBV11-2 and TRBJ2-7; D remains unclear. Germline assignment: CDR1 SGHAT and CDR2 FQNNGV. V shed 1 base and J shed 4 bases, with 8 bases lying between them. CDR3 length equals 13 residues. In nucleotides, the CDR3 is TGTGCCAGCAGCTTAGGAGGTGTGTACGAGCAGTACTTC. Translating gives CASSLGGVYEQYF. Variable domain in full (rest from reference TRBV11-2 and TRBJ2-7): EAGVAQSPRYKIIEKRQSVAFWCNPISGHATLYWYQQILGQGPKLLIQFQNNGVVDDSQLPKDRFSAERLKGVDSTLKIQPAKLEDSAVYLCASSLGGVYEQYFGPGTRLTVT.

This chain joins TRBV7-8 and TRBJ2-7; D gene unclear. Germline values: CDR1 SGHVS, CDR2 FQNEAQ. This CDR3 is built from 14 residues. V gave up 4 bases and J gave up 2 bases, with 12 bases separating them. The CDR3 sequence: CASSSAPSAYEQYF. In DNA, the CDR3 is TGTGCCAGCAGCTCCGCGCCCTCCGCCTACGAGCAGTACTTC.

This clone occurred a few times. The chain employs TRBV7-9 and TRBJ2-5; perhaps TRBD2 as D (5 bases). Germline-derived CDR1 and CDR2 are SEHNR and FQNEAQ (reference sequence). Trimming removed 3 bases at V and 2 bases at J, with 10 bases between. The CDR3 runs 14 residues. Written as DNA, the CDR3 is TGTGCCAGCAGCTTGTCTAGCCGACAAGAGACCCAGTACTTC. The encoded protein is CASSLSSRQETQYF.

The chain recombines TRBV19 with TRBJ2-7; no definite D call. Germline CDR1 LNHDA, CDR2 SQIVND (reference sequence). The CDR3 totals 12 residues. V lost 11 bases, J lost 1 base, and 12 bases lay in between. CDR3 amino acids: CAPPPLSYEQYF. For the CDR3, the DNA is TGTGCCCCTCCGCCGTTATCCTACGAGCAGTACTTC.

This chain links TRBV4-1 with TRBJ1-2; the D gene is possibly TRBD1 (5 bases). There are 15 residues in the CDR3. The germline V gene encodes CDR1 MGHRA and CDR2 YSYEKL. V dropped 1 base and J dropped 8 bases, with 17 bases sitting between them. DNA of the CDR3: TGCGCCAGCAGCCAAGTCCGGGCAGGGATCGGCGGCTACACCTTC. Protein sequence: CASSQVRAGIGGYTF.

This sequence joins TRBV29-1 and TRBJ2-3; 9 bases agree with TRBD2. The junction had 13 bases not matched to a gene; V was cut back by 2 bases and J by 1 base. CDR3 size: 18 residues. CDR1 is SQVTM and CDR2 is ANQGSEA in the germline V gene. In nucleotides, the CDR3 is TGCAGCGTTGAATCGCGGGCCGCTAGCGGGGCTGGCACAGATACGCAGTATTTT. Its translation is CSVESRAASGAGTDTQYF.

The chain recombines TRBV5-1 with TRBJ2-2, with 7 bases fitting TRBD2. Germline V gene lookup returns CDR1 SGHRS and CDR2 YFSETQ. The CDR3 has 16 amino acids. V gave up 0 bases and J gave up 3 bases; unmatched junction bases: 5. DNA of the CDR3: TGCGCCAGCAGCTTGGAGGGAGGGCCATACACCGGGGAGCTGTTTTTT. This codes for CASSLEGGPYTGELFF.

This chain links TRBV12-5 with TRBJ1-1; D is unclear. Trimming stripped 6 bases from V and 5 bases from J, with 10 bases between. The CDR3 runs to 12 residues. Germline V gene lookup returns CDR1 LGHNT and CDR2 FRNRAP. CDR3 loop: CASGHGLTEAFF. As DNA, the CDR3 is TGTGCTAGTGGCCACGGGTTGACTGAAGCTTTCTTT. Based on the CDR3 plus reference TRBV12-5 and TRBJ1-1, the full variable domain is DARVTQTPRHKVTEMGQEVTMRCQPILGHNTVFWYRQTMMQGLELLAYFRNRAPLDDSGMPKDRFSAEMPDATLATLKIQPSEPRDSAVYFCASGHGLTEAFFGQGTRLTVV.

The chain combines TRBV5-1 with TRBJ2-5; D call uncertain. CDR3 length equals 12 residues. Germline V lookup: CDR1 SGHRS, CDR2 YFSETQ. Trimming took off 4 bases at V and 4 bases at J, with 8 bases between the two ends. DNA for the CDR3: TGCGCCAGCAGCCCCACCCGAGAGACCCAGTACTTC. It translates to CASSPTRETQYF.

The chain links TRBV7-8 to TRBJ1-5; D is possibly TRBD1 (5 bases). CDR1 and CDR2 from the germline V gene are SGHVS and FQNEAQ. This CDR3 has 15 residues. Deletions cut 4 bases from V and 3 bases from J, with 13 bases between. The DNA of the CDR3 is TGTGCCAGCAGCTCTCGGGACGGAATCAATCAGCCCCAGCATTTT. Translating it yields CASSSRDGINQPQHF.

The V and J genes are TRBV7-2 and TRBJ2-5; D ambiguous. Trimming pared 1 base from V and 5 bases from J, leaving 8 bases between. In germline, CDR1 is SGHTA, CDR2 FQGNSA. The CDR3 runs to 13 residues. The CDR3 here is CASSLEEWETQYF. The CDR3 DNA is TGTGCCAGCAGCTTAGAAGAGTGGGAGACCCAGTACTTC.

The V gene is TRBV5-6, the J gene TRBJ2-7; TRBD1 or TRBD2 may be the D gene (5 bases each). The CDR3 length is 14 residues. CDR1 is SGHDT, CDR2 YYEEEE, per germline. The V end lost 6 bases, the J end lost 0 bases, and 13 bases lay between the germline ends. The CDR3 coding sequence is TGTGCCAGCAAAACGGGGCTGAGCTCCTACGAGCAGTACTTC. Amino acids: CASKTGLSSYEQYF.

This chain uses TRBV13 with TRBJ2-7; 10 bases line up with TRBD2. Germline loops: CDR1 PRHDT, CDR2 FYEKMQ (reference sequence). Trimming at V came to 4 bases and at J to 6 bases, leaving 6 bases not matched to a gene. This CDR3 spans 14 amino acids. CDR3 nucleotide sequence: TGTGCCAGCAGCTCTGGACTAGCGGCGGGCGAGCAGTACTTC. This codes for CASSSGLAAGEQYF.

This clone was detected a few times. V is TRBV5-6 and J is TRBJ1-2; weak D call: TRBD1 (6 bases). The germline CDR1 and CDR2 sequences are SGHDT and YYEEEE. The CDR3 totals 13 residues. V lost 2 bases to trimming and J lost 4 bases, with 9 bases between them. CDR3 sequence: CASSFPDSYGYTF. As DNA, the CDR3 is TGTGCCAGCAGCTTCCCGGACAGCTATGGCTACACCTTC.

The J gene is TRBJ2-1, the V gene TRBV18; perhaps D is TRBD1 or TRBD2 (5 bases each). Between the trimmed V and J ends, which lost 2 bases and 8 bases, there was a span of 19 bases. CDR1 is KGHSH and CDR2 is LQKENI in the germline V gene. The CDR3 contains 16 residues. DNA for the CDR3: TGTGCCAGCTCACCAACTGGGGCTAGCTTGATTGATGAGCAGTTCTTC. It encodes CASSPTGASLIDEQFF.

This clone has just a few counts. The V gene is TRBV5-1, the J gene TRBJ2-7; 9 bases align to TRBD2. The ends lost 7 bases at V and 7 bases at J; junction bases unmatched: 9. This CDR3 has 13 amino acids. Germline V gene lookup returns CDR1 SGHRS and CDR2 YFSETQ. The CDR3: CASAGSGRWEQYF. Written as DNA, the CDR3 is TGCGCCAGCGCTGGTAGCGGGAGATGGGAGCAGTACTTC.

This chain uses TRBV6-1 with TRBJ1-5; TRBD1 might be the D (6 bases). There are 14 residues in the CDR3. The V gene lost 1 base and the J gene lost 3 bases, with 7 bases spanning the gap. CDR1 MNHNS and CDR2 SASEGT come from the germline V gene. The chain's CDR3 is CASSEGGANQPQHF. The CDR3 DNA reads as TGTGCCAGCAGTGAAGGGGGGGCCAATCAGCCCCAGCATTTT.

The rearrangement uses TRBV2 and TRBJ2-1, with 12 bases lining up with TRBD2. Trimming removed 6 bases from V and 7 bases from J; junction bases left unmatched: 7. This CDR3 is built from 15 residues. Germline V gives CDR1 SNHLY, CDR2 FYNNEI. The CDR3 sequence: CASSSLAGGLNEQFF. CDR3 bases: TGTGCCAGCAGCTCACTAGCGGGGGGCCTTAATGAGCAGTTCTTC.

V and J are TRBV2 and TRBJ2-3; D is possibly TRBD1 (6 bases). V dropped 7 bases and J dropped 2 bases, with 10 bases sitting between them. The V gene's germline CDR1 is SNHLY and CDR2 FYNNEI. The CDR3 length is 13 residues. The CDR3 sequence is CASTGHNTDTQYF. The CDR3 nucleotides read TGTGCCAGCACGGGACACAACACAGATACGCAGTATTTT.

The rearrangement joins TRBV5-4 to TRBJ1-1, with D possibly being TRBD1 (5 bases). The CDR3 runs to 14 residues. Trimming cost V 1 base and J 2 bases, with 9 bases left between them. Germline CDR1 is SGHNT and CDR2 is YYREEE (reference sequence). CDR3 DNA sequence: TGTGCCAGCAGCTTGAGGGGTGGAAACACTGAAGCTTTCTTT. Its translation is CASSLRGGNTEAFF.

The chain couples TRBV7-2 to TRBJ2-7; 10 bases are shared with TRBD1. The junction had 10 bases not matched to a gene; V was cut back by 1 base and J by 4 bases. Germline V gene sequence: CDR1 SGHTA, CDR2 FQGNSA. CDR3 length: 17 amino acids. Here the CDR3 DNA reads TGTGCCAGCAGCTTAGTTGAGGACAGGGGGTTTCGTTACGAGCAGTACTTC. This sequence encodes CASSLVEDRGFRYEQYF.

The chain employs TRBV4-1 and TRBJ1-4, with D possibly matching TRBD1 (6 bases). V gave up 0 bases and J gave up 6 bases, with 11 bases separating them. The CDR3 runs to 15 residues. Germline CDR1 and CDR2: MGHRA and YSYEKL. CDR3 loop: CASSQDLSGDEKLFF. Written as DNA, the CDR3 is TGCGCCAGCAGCCAAGATCTTTCAGGGGATGAAAAACTGTTTTTT.

CDR3 DNA: TGTGCCAGCAGTTCTCGACTAGCCAAGTTCTTC. Residues: CASSSRLAKFF. V usage is TRBV28 and J usage is TRBJ2-1, with 7 positions matching TRBD2. The CDR3 has 11 amino acids. CDR1 is MDHEN and CDR2 is SYDVKM in the germline V gene. The junction had 5 bases not matched to a gene; V was cut back by 4 bases and J by 14 bases.

The chain recombines TRBV7-6 with TRBJ2-2; the match to TRBD2 covers 8 bases. In germline, CDR1 is SGHVS, CDR2 FNYEAQ. The CDR3 contains 15 residues. V lost 5 bases, J lost 4 bases, and 6 bases stayed unmatched. The CDR3 reads CASSAPAGGTGELFF. The CDR3 DNA is TGTGCCAGCAGCGCCCCCGCGGGGGGCACCGGGGAGCTGTTTTTT. The full variable domain, in which reference TRBV7-6 and TRBJ2-2 provide the parts outside the CDR3, is GAGVSQSPRYKVTKRGQDVALRCDPISGHVSLYWYRQALGQGPEFLTYFNYEAQQDKSGLPNDRFSAERPEGSISTLTIQRTEQRDSAMYRCASSAPAGGTGELFFGEGSRLTVL.

DNA for the CDR3: TGCGCCAGCAGCCACCCCGGAAGTCTTAATGAAAAACTGTTTTTT. The encoded protein is CASSHPGSLNEKLFF. This chain joins TRBV4-1 and TRBJ1-4; D ambiguous. Trimming took off 3 bases at V and 4 bases at J, with 12 bases between the two ends. This CDR3 spans 15 amino acids. CDR1 is MGHRA, CDR2 YSYEKL, per germline.

The chain uses TRBV29-1 and TRBJ2-7; D unclear. V dropped 7 bases and J dropped 2 bases, with 9 bases sitting between them. The germline CDR1 and CDR2 sequences are SQVTM and ANQGSEA. The CDR3 has 11 amino acids. The CDR3 reads CSATVTYEQYF. The CDR3 DNA follows: TGCAGCGCGACTGTAACCTACGAGCAGTACTTC.

V usage is TRBV5-6 and J usage is TRBJ1-1; no clear D. CDR1 is SGHDT and CDR2 is YYEEEE in the germline V gene. Trimming took 3 bases from V and 1 from J, leaving 13 bases between them. The CDR3 has 15 residues. CDR3 residues: CASSSLAAGNTEAFF. DNA of the CDR3: TGTGCCAGCAGCTCCCTAGCGGCGGGGAACACTGAAGCTTTCTTT. The variable domain in full, with the rest retrieved from reference TRBV5-6 and TRBJ1-1, is DAGVTQSPTHLIKTRGQQVTLRCSPKSGHDTVSWYQQALGQGPQFIFQYYEEEERQRGNFPDRFSGHQFPNYSSELNVNALLLGDSALYLCASSSLAAGNTEAFFGQGTRLTVV.

This chain connects TRBV25-1 to TRBJ2-5; maybe TRBD2 (5 bases). Trimming removed 0 bases from V and 5 bases from J, with 10 bases in between. The CDR3 is made up of 14 amino acids. CDR1 is MGHDK, CDR2 SYGVNS, per germline. In DNA, the CDR3 is TGTGCCAGCAGTGAATATTCGGGGTGGGAGACCCAGTACTTC. It specifies CASSEYSGWETQYF.

This clone came up once. V usage is TRBV7-6 and J usage is TRBJ1-1; D unresolved. Trimming took 6 bases from V and 0 from J, leaving 14 bases between them. Germline values: CDR1 SGHVS, CDR2 FNYEAQ. This CDR3 is built from 15 residues. The CDR3 loop reads CASSPTAAMNTEAFF. The CDR3 DNA sequence: TGTGCCAGCAGTCCTACGGCAGCCATGAACACTGAAGCTTTCTTT.

This sequence joins TRBV18 and TRBJ2-3; 8 bases line up with TRBD1. Unmatched junction bases numbered 7, after V lost 0 bases and J lost 2 bases. Per the germline V gene, CDR1 is KGHSH and CDR2 is LQKENI. This CDR3 is 17 amino acids long. The CDR3: CASSPPVRGRITDTQYF. CDR3 nucleotides: TGTGCCAGCTCACCACCGGTCAGGGGGCGTATCACAGATACGCAGTATTTT. The full variable domain, rest sourced from reference TRBV18 and TRBJ2-3, is NAGVMQNPRHLVRRRGQEARLRCSPMKGHSHVYWYRQLPEEGLKFMVYLQKENIIDESGMPKERFSAEFPKEGPSILRIQQVVRGDSAAYFCASSPPVRGRITDTQYFGPGTRLTVL.

The chain is built from TRBV15 and TRBJ2-4, with D maybe TRBD1 (6 bases). The CDR3 extends over 17 amino acids. From germline, CDR1 is LNHNV and CDR2 YYDKDF (reference sequence). Deletions cut 1 base from V and 0 bases from J, with 13 bases between. The CDR3 sequence is CATSRGDQGIAKNIQYF. The CDR3 DNA reads TGTGCCACCAGCAGAGGAGATCAGGGGATAGCCAAAAACATTCAGTACTTC.